These T cell receptor beta chains were read from a single sample in a study of T cell responses to AZD1222 COVID-19 vaccine. The protocol was immunoSEQ multiplex PCR, while the TCRdb copy is restricted to in-frame clones and leaves out a portion. The sample carries more than 100,000 clones, 75% to 90% recorded once. Source: peripheral blood, taken on day 0 of AZD1222 vaccination. The receptors come from an adult in good health. The CDR3 runs from the conserved cysteine through the conserved F or W. A D gene is named only where the DNA matches it firmly. Clone size is not always given. Where it is, it says once, few, many or a class for expanded clones.

D	V	J	size	DNA	CDR3
TRBD1	TRBV15	TRBJ1-5	-	TGTGCCACCAGCAGAGCAGGGGGAAGGAGCAATCAGCCCCAGCATTTT	CATSRAGGRSNQPQHF
TRBD1	TRBV24-1	TRBJ1-1	once	TGTGCCACCAGAAGGGACAGTTCGAACACTGAAGCTTTCTTT	CATRRDSSNTEAFF
TRBD2	TRBV28	TRBJ2-7	-	TGTGCCAGCAGTCCTCGGCTAGCGGGAGTGCGAGAGCAGTACTTC	CASSPRLAGVREQYF
-	TRBV7-9	TRBJ1-1	-	TGTGCCAGCAGCGCTCAGGGATACACTGAAGCTTTCTTT	CASSAQGYTEAFF
TRBD1	TRBV12-3/TRBV12-4	TRBJ1-2	few	TGTGCCAGCAGATGGACAGGGGGGGATGGCTACACCTTC	CASRWTGGDGYTF
TRBD2	TRBV4-1	TRBJ2-4	-	TGCGCCAGCAGCCAGGGACTAGCAGGAGGGTATGCGACCAAAAACATTCAGTACTTC	CASSQGLAGGYATKNIQYF
-	TRBV30	TRBJ1-2	-	TGTGCCTGGAATAACAGGTGGGCAAGTGGCTACACCTTC	CAWNNRWASGYTF
TRBD1	TRBV12-5	TRBJ1-2	-	TGTGCTAGTGGTTTGCCAACAGGGGTGTGGGGCTACACCTTC	CASGLPTGVWGYTF
-	TRBV6-5	TRBJ1-5	-	TGTGCCAGCAGCGACTCGGAGGGCGGAAATCAGCCCCAGCATTTT	CASSDSEGGNQPQHF
-	TRBV24-1	TRBJ2-5	-	TGTGCCACCAGTGCGGACTACGGGACCCAGTACTTC	CATSADYGTQYF
-	TRBV28	TRBJ1-3	-	TGTGCCAGCAGCGGACGGGACACCATATATTTT	CASSGRDTIYF
-	TRBV5-1	TRBJ2-2	-	TGCGCCAGCAGCTTCCTGCTACAGGCGAACACCGGGGAGCTGTTTTTT	CASSFLLQANTGELFF
-	TRBV6-1	TRBJ1-2	-	TGTGCCAGCAGTGACCGACAGGTCCGGGGTGGCTACACCTTC	CASSDRQVRGGYTF
TRBD2	TRBV4-2	TRBJ2-3	medium-sized	TGTGCCAGCAGCCAAGATGCTAGCGGGGGGGCAGATACGCAGTATTTT	CASSQDASGGADTQYF
-	TRBV24-1	TRBJ1-5	-	TGTGCCACCAGTGATAGGGGTAATCAGCCCCAGCATTTT	CATSDRGNQPQHF
-	TRBV12-3/TRBV12-4	TRBJ1-3	-	TGTGCCAGCACCCCTGGGGTAGCAAACACCATATATTTT	CASTPGVANTIYF
-	TRBV15	TRBJ1-6	once	TGTGCCACCAGCAGAAATAAATTTGTTTCACCCCTCCACTTT	CATSRNKFVSPLHF
TRBD1	TRBV6-5	TRBJ2-1	once	TGTGCCAGCAGTAGACAGGGCTATGAGCAGTTCTTC	CASSRQGYEQFF
-	TRBV7-8	TRBJ2-7	-	TGTGCCAGCAGTTTAGCGGCCCGGAACATGGATTACGAGCAGTACTTC	CASSLAARNMDYEQYF
-	TRBV30	TRBJ2-1	-	TGTGCCTGGAGTGTAATAGGTGCCATTGAGCAGTTCTTC	CAWSVIGAIEQFF
-	TRBV18	TRBJ1-2	-	TGTGCCAGCTCGCGTGACGGGACCGCCGTAAGTGGCTACACCTTC	CASSRDGTAVSGYTF
-	TRBV6-5	TRBJ2-5	-	TGTGCCAGCAGCCAGGGTCGGGTAATAGGGACCCAGTACTTC	CASSQGRVIGTQYF
-	TRBV29-1	TRBJ2-1	-	TGCAGCACGGGGCAGGAGCAGTTCTTC	CSTGQEQFF
-	TRBV7-2	TRBJ1-3	-	TGTGCCAGCGGCCTGCCCTCTGGAAACACCATATATTTT	CASGLPSGNTIYF
-	TRBV4-2	TRBJ2-3	-	TGTGCCAGCAGCCAAGATTGGTCCTCGGACACAGATACGCAGTATTTT	CASSQDWSSDTDTQYF
-	TRBV6-2/TRBV6-3	TRBJ1-1	-	TGTGCCAGCAGTTATGGAGGGGTTGTCACTGAAGCTTTCTTT	CASSYGGVVTEAFF
-	TRBV9	TRBJ1-2	-	TGTGCCAGCAGCGTTCAGGGCGACTATGGCTACACCTTC	CASSVQGDYGYTF
-	TRBV12-5	TRBJ1-1	-	TGTGCTAGTGGTTTGGCAGACAGGTCGGCTGAAGCTTTCTTT	CASGLADRSAEAFF
-	TRBV5-1	TRBJ1-6	-	TGCGCCAGCAGCTTGCTTGGCCAGGGACCTAATTCACCCCTCCACTTT	CASSLLGQGPNSPLHF
TRBD2	TRBV7-6	TRBJ2-3	-	TGTGCCAGCAGCACTATAGCGGGGGGGCCCACAGATACGCAGTATTTT	CASSTIAGGPTDTQYF
-	TRBV19	TRBJ2-1	-	TGTGCCAGTAGTGCGGGGAGCTCCTACAATGAGCAGTTCTTC	CASSAGSSYNEQFF
-	TRBV12-3/TRBV12-4	TRBJ2-2	-	TGTGCCAGCAGGCAACAATCAACCGGGGAGCTGTTTTTT	CASRQQSTGELFF
-	TRBV21-1	TRBJ2-3	-	TGTGCCAGCAGCAAGAGGACAGGGAGGATGTACCGCTCCTTCACAGATACGCAGTATTTT	CASSKRTGRMYRSFTDTQYF
-	TRBV5-1	TRBJ1-4	once	TGCGCCAGCAGTTTATCAGGAACTAATGAAAAACTGTTTTTT	CASSLSGTNEKLFF
-	TRBV27	TRBJ1-2	-	TGTGCCAGCAGTTTATCGTTCGGGGACGGCTACACCTTC	CASSLSFGDGYTF
TRBD1	TRBV7-2	TRBJ1-6	-	TGTGCCAGCAGCTTAGGACAGGGGTGGTATTCACCCCTCCACTTT	CASSLGQGWYSPLHF
-	TRBV4-3	TRBJ2-1	few	TGCGCCAGCAGCCAAATGTCTCAGAAAAATGAGCAGTTCTTC	CASSQMSQKNEQFF
-	TRBV25-1	TRBJ1-2	-	TGTGCCAGCAGTGAAGGGTCCCGTTATGGCTACACCTTC	CASSEGSRYGYTF
-	TRBV7-2	TRBJ2-6	-	TGTGCCAGCAGCCGTATGGGGTCTCTGGGGGCCAACGTCCTGACTTTC	CASSRMGSLGANVLTF
-	TRBV5-1	TRBJ2-7	-	TGCGCCAGCAGCCCAACGCGGAGGGGTCTGTACGAGCAGTACTTC	CASSPTRRGLYEQYF
TRBD1	TRBV19	TRBJ2-7	-	TGTGCCAGTACCCCGACAGGGGGAAACGAGCAGTACTTC	CASTPTGGNEQYF
-	TRBV12-3/TRBV12-4	TRBJ2-4	-	TGTGCCAGCAGTTCGGACTCAAACATTCAGTACTTC	CASSSDSNIQYF